This is a list of T cell receptor beta chains from one sample in a study of shared clonotypes between healthy human individuals. Sequencing used immunoSEQ multiplex PCR; TCRdb keeps in-frame clones, though not all of them. In the table there are about 2.2 million clones, approximately 92% of which are singletons. The sample taken for sequencing was naive CD8+ T cells from PBMCs. These receptors originate from a man between 18 and 35 years old in good health. Some clones in this sample may be carry-over from other donors' samples. Each CDR3 is given with its conserved first and last residue. D genes are given only for firm matches. Expanded clones are given a class, and other clones once, few, many or no size at all.

>TRBV19|TRBJ2-5|-|-
TGTGCCAGTAGTGGCTATGGTGAAGAGACCCAGTACTTC
CASSGYGEETQYF
>TRBV29-1|TRBJ2-2|-|-
TGCAGCGTTGAGTCCACCGGGGAGCTGTTTTTT
CSVESTGELFF
>TRBV19|TRBJ1-5|-|TRBD1
TGTGCCAGTAGTACTGGGACAGCTAATCAGCCCCAGCATTTT
CASSTGTANQPQHF
>TRBV2|TRBJ2-7|-|TRBD2
TGTGCCAGCAGTCCCGGACTAGCGGGAGCGTCAAACGAGCAGTACTTC
CASSPGLAGASNEQYF
>TRBV7-9|TRBJ2-7|-|-
TGTGCCAGCAGCTTAGACACGGACGAGCAGTACTTC
CASSLDTDEQYF
>TRBV28|TRBJ2-1|-|TRBD2
TGTGCCAGCAGTGTCCCTGCAGCGGGGAACAATGAGCAGTTCTTC
CASSVPAAGNNEQFF
>TRBV11-3|TRBJ2-7|-|-
TGTGCCAGCAGCTTTGCTAGCGATCCCCCCTACGAGCAGTACTTC
CASSFASDPPYEQYF
>TRBV5-4|TRBJ1-1|-|TRBD1
TGTGCCAGCAGCTTTGACAGGGCTGAAGCTTTCTTT
CASSFDRAEAFF
>TRBV7-9|TRBJ1-1|-|-
TGTGCCAGCGAGGAGGGTGAAGCTTTCTTT
CASEEGEAFF
>TRBV29-1|TRBJ2-5|-|-
TGCAGCGTTGCGGGCTGGGAGACCCAGTACTTC
CSVAGWETQYF
>TRBV19|TRBJ2-1|once|-
TGTGCCAGTAGTATTTATCCGGCAGATTACACGGATGAGCAGTTCTTC
CASSIYPADYTDEQFF
>TRBV7-9|TRBJ1-4|-|-
TGTGCCAGCAGCTTAGCGTGGTTGGACGGCGTTAATGAAAAACTGTTTTTT
CASSLAWLDGVNEKLFF
>TRBV11-3|TRBJ2-5|-|-
TGTGCCAGCAGCTTAGCTTTGGCGTCCCAAGAGACCCAGTACTTC
CASSLALASQETQYF
>TRBV27|TRBJ1-2|-|TRBD1
TGTGCCAGCAGGGACAGGAGTAACTATGGCTACACCTTC
CASRDRSNYGYTF
>TRBV28|TRBJ1-2|once|TRBD1
TGTGCCAGCAGTTCGGACAGGTCGCGTCGGATCTATGGCTACACCTTC
CASSSDRSRRIYGYTF
>TRBV4-1|TRBJ1-3|-|-
TGCGCCAGCAGCCAAGACCAAGTCAGCTCTGGAAACACCATATATTTT
CASSQDQVSSGNTIYF
>TRBV7-2|TRBJ2-3|-|TRBD2
TGTGCCAGCAGCTTAGCGCGACTAGCGGGAGCGGATACGCAGTATTTT
CASSLARLAGADTQYF
>TRBV5-1|TRBJ1-2|-|-
TGCGCCATCGTGCTTCTCGGGTCGACTAACTATGGCTACACCTTC
CAIVLLGSTNYGYTF
>TRBV5-1|TRBJ2-3|-|-
TGCGCCAGCAGCCCAGTAGGAGGGGGTGCAGATACGCAGTATTTT
CASSPVGGGADTQYF
>TRBV7-8|TRBJ2-1|-|TRBD2
TGTGCCAGCAGCTTAGAGCGGGAGGATTCGCATGAGCAGTTCTTC
CASSLEREDSHEQFF
>TRBV7-9|TRBJ2-1|-|-
TGTGCCAGCAGCTTAGGGGGTATTGGCAAGAATGAGCAGTTCTTC
CASSLGGIGKNEQFF
>TRBV14|TRBJ1-1|-|-
TGTGCCAGCAGCTACGTGGGACCGAACACTGAAGCTTTCTTT
CASSYVGPNTEAFF
>TRBV19|TRBJ2-2|-|TRBD2
TGTGCCAGTAGTATAGGACTAGCGGCGAACACCGGGGAGCTGTTTTTT
CASSIGLAANTGELFF
>TRBV15|TRBJ1-1|-|-
TGTGCCACCAGCAGAGATTGGCCTAGATTGAACACTGAAGCTTTCTTT
CATSRDWPRLNTEAFF